This T cell receptor (beta chain) stems from a study of T-cell reconstitution after alpha-beta-depleted transplantation in children (dated by TCRdb to the mid-2010s). Describing the broader study: Using TCR repertoire profiling, the study quantitatively followed how T-cell immune reconstitution unfolded in children after TCRalphabeta/CD19-depleted allogeneic hematopoietic cell transplantation. What the research found in general, with its limitations: About two months after transplant, the apparently early recovery of alphabetaT-cell counts reportedly depended on just several hundred clones that had expanded rapidly and came from non-depleted graft cells. In some patients, the high TCRbeta diversity seen at day 60 was put down to recipient T cells and intrathymic progenitors that had survived conditioning. Hyperexpanded clone frequencies declined over subsequent months; after one year, T-cell counts and TCRbeta diversity were mostly attributed to newly produced T cells.

The germline V gene (reference sequence) yields LNHDA for CDR1 and SQIVND for CDR2. The junction shows trimming of 5 bases on V and 3 bases on J, and the gene matches do not reach 4 bases of it. The CDR3 starts with the cysteine, ends with the phenylalanine, and has 14 residues. Solely the CDR3 DNA is kept, with 42 bases framed from the first base. Library method: PCR. Sequencing was carried out with an Illumina HiSeq 2500. TCR libraries were prepared with molecular barcoding, using unique molecular identifiers to normalize TCRbeta repertoire quantification. The public reads were reprocessed in TCRdb via fastp at Q25 and MiXCR, keeping in-frame beta chains. When rows share a CDR3 protein, they turn into one entry using the most common DNA and genes. The sample has about 600,000 distinct CDR3 sequences on record, around 13% of them singletons. The ten biggest clones cover about 2.2% of the sample. Comment on this clonotype: There is no known antigen for this receptor. No base quality information exists; no much larger clone differs at one position.

The treatment or condition tag for this specimen amounts to: allogeneic hematopoietic cell transplantation with graft depleted of TCRalphabeta T cells and CD19 B cells. TCRalphabeta/CD19-depleted allogeneic hematopoietic cell grafts were given to the transplant recipients, all of whom were children. The specimen was PBMCs, mostly from graft donor cells, collected 360 days after TCRalphabeta/CD19-depleted stem cell transplant. The sequence is built from TRBV19 and TRBJ1-2, with 9 junctional bases fitting TRBD1. The origin of this receptor is a male patient between 5 and 17 years old who had a stem cell transplant for acute myeloid leukemia, so the T cells may come from the graft donor. The CDR3 reads as follows: CASSPGDRDYGYTF. The sequence in DNA is TGTGCCAGTAGTCCCGGGGACAGGGACTATGGCTACACCTTC.